The entry that follows covers one T cell receptor (beta chain) sequence. Germline V CDR1 and CDR2: SGHAT, FQNNGV. The CDR3 covers 13 residues. V was clipped by 4 bases and J by 2 bases; unmatched bases: 1. The record originates from a study of cytomegalovirus exposure and HLA in healthy donors. The PCR had 60 Vbeta and 13 Jbeta primers. The assay was immunoSEQ multiplex PCR, and TCRdb's table has in-frame clones only and misses some. The repertoire consists of approximately 140,000 clones, with about four fifths occurring once and the leading ten covering 2.2%. The chain has TRBV11-2 and TRBJ2-7; 8 bases match TRBD1. The sequenced material came from PBMCs. This receptor was taken from a man aged 30 to 45 in good health and CMV-seronegative. CDR3 DNA: TGTGCCAGCAGCTCGGACAGGGCCTACGAGCAGTACTTC. It encodes CASSSDRAYEQYF.